This T cell receptor (beta chain) was obtained from a study of blood T cell repertoires in COVID-19. Deletions cut 0 bases from V and 1 base from J, with 7 bases between. The CDR3 contains 14 residues. The germline gives CDR1 SGHRS, CDR2 YFSETQ. The assay was immunoSEQ multiplex PCR, and TCRdb's table has in-frame clones only and misses some. The sample holds 150,000 to 200,000 clones, less than 85% seen once. Sequences were obtained from peripheral blood. The chain links TRBV5-1 to TRBJ1-1; no clear D gene. The receptor comes from a man between 45 and 60 years old who had recovered from COVID-19. CDR3 in DNA: TGCGCCAGCAGCTTGGAACAGCCGAACACTGAAGCTTTCTTT. Its protein is CASSLEQPNTEAFF.